The sequence of this TCR beta chain was determined in a study of CXCR3 chemokines and chemotherapy response in bladder cancer (dated by TCRdb to between 2021 and 2023). Regarding the complete study: The study set out to examine whether the activity of the CXCR3 chemokine system within tumors predicted response to chemotherapy in human bladder cancer.

This clonotype has just a few counts. Which antigen it targets is not known. Base quality data are lacking; no much larger clone is found one base away. The library came from PCR. TCRdb lists the instrument as Illumina HiSeq 2500. TCRdb reran the public reads through fastp at Q25 and MiXCR, keeping productive beta chains. Each entry merges the rows of one CDR3 protein and shows their most common DNA and genes. The sample table holds 2,000 or so distinct CDR3 sequences, of which approximately 15% were seen once. The ten largest clonotypes hold 33% of the sample. The germline V gene (reference sequence) yields SGHKS for CDR1 and YYEKEE for CDR2. The trim is 4 bases for V and 3 bases for J, with a gap of 8 bases between the germline ends. The CDR3, cysteine through phenylalanine, is 13 amino acids long. Kept here is only the CDR3 DNA, which spans 39 bases and is read in frame from base 1.

Sampling was carried out from a patient whose treatment included neoadjuvant chemotherapy. This TCR derives from a human donor with bladder cancer that responded to neoadjuvant chemotherapy. This chain is built from TRBV5-5 and TRBJ1-5; no D gene call is confident. The CDR3 in this case is CASSPPDNQPQHF. The nucleotide sequence reads TGTGCCAGCAGCCCACCAGACAATCAGCCCCAGCATTTT. Here the CDR3 is joined to the reference TRBV5-5 and TRBJ1-5 genes, and the full variable domain is: DAGVTQSPTHLIKTRGQQVTLRCSPISGHKSVSWYQQVLGQGPQFIFQYYEKEERGRGNFPDRFSARQFPNYSSELNVNALLLGDSALYLCASSPPDNQPQHFGDGTRLSIL.